The source of this T cell receptor beta chain is a study of CD8 T cells in ankylosing spondylitis. CDR3 length equals 13 residues. Germline V gives CDR1 DFQATT, CDR2 SNEGSKA (reference sequence). The V segment lost 5 bases and the J segment 6 bases; nucleotides outside the gene matches: 9. Points from the study as a whole: Within matched ankylosing spondylitis synovial fluid, disease-linked clones were reportedly significantly enriched. Clones that were linked to disease were CD8+ and were relatively rare in peripheral blood.

This clonotype has at least ten counts. The antigen remains undetermined. For TCR beta, libraries came from quantitative 5'-RACE with molecular barcodes. One entry per CDR3 protein results from TCRdb running MiXCR on the 5' RACE reads. The sample carries approximately 100,000 distinct CDR3 sequences, 8% to 10% recorded once. The chain is built from TRBV20-1 and TRBJ2-7, with 8 bases identical to TRBD2. The sequenced sample was blood, either unsorted or a sorted T cell fraction (not recorded which). The TCR sequence derives from a male donor with ankylosing spondylitis or in good health (not recorded which). As DNA, the CDR3 is TGCAGTGCTGCTCCGGGGGGGCTCTCCGAGCAGTACTTC. Encoded protein: CSAAPGGLSEQYF.